There are many counts of the clone carrying this TCR beta chain. Its specificity is not known. These data come from a study of early T cells in non-severe SARS-CoV-2 infection. Study-wide background: Chains from this unsorted whole-blood bulk RNA could not be paired.

The library protocol tagged individual cDNA molecules with unique molecular identifiers. TCRdb fed the 5' RACE reads into MiXCR, producing one record per CDR3 protein. The data show about 110,000 distinct CDR3 sequences, roughly 12% seen once. The CDR3 runs to 14 residues. Trimming took 6 bases from V and 0 from J; bases not matched to a gene: 4. CDR1 and CDR2 from the germline V gene are DFQATT and SNEGSKA (reference sequence). Overall study findings and caveats: VDJdb matching skewed toward anti-spike CD8 responses, missing private and CD4 specificities.

The TCR originated in an adult who was a healthcare worker with PCR-confirmed SARS-CoV-2 infection or an uninfected control (not recorded which). The sample consisted of whole blood, taken at baseline. The chain couples TRBV20-1 to TRBJ2-2; 7 bases match TRBD1. CDR3 amino acids: CSALGQANTGELFF. The CDR3 DNA is TGCAGTGCCCTAGGACAGGCGAACACCGGGGAGCTGTTTTTT.